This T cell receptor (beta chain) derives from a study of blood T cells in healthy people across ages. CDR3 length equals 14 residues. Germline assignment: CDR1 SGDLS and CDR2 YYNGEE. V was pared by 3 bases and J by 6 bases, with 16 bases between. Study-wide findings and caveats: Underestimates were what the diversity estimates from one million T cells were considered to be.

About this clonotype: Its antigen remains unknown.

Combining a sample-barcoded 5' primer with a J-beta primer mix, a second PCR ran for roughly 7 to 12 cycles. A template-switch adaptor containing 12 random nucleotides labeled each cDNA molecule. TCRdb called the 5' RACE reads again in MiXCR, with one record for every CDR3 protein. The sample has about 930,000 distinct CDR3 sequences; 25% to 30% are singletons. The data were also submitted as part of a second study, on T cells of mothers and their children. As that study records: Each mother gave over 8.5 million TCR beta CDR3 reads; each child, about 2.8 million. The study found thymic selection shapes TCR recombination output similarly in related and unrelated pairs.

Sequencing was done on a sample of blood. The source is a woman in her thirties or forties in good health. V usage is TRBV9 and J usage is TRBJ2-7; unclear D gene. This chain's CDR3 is CASSASGAPTEQYF. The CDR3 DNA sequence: TGTGCCAGCAGCGCGTCAGGAGCCCCCACCGAGCAGTACTTC.